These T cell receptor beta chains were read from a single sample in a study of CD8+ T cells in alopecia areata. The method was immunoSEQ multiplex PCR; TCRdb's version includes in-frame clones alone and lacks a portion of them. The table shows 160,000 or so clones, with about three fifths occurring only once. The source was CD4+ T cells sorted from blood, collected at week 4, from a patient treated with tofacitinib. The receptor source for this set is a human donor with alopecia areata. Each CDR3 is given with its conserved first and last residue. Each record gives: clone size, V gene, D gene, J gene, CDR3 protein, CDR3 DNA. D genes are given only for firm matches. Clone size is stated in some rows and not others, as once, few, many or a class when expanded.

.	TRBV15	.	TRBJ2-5	CATRGPGAYQETQYF	TGTGCCACCAGAGGGCCAGGGGCGTACCAAGAGACCCAGTACTTC
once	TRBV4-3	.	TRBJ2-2	CASSQVSTGELFF	TGCGCCAGCAGCCAAGTTTCCACCGGGGAGCTGTTTTTT
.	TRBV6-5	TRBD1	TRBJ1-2	CASSLDRVYGYTF	TGTGCCAGCAGTTTGGACAGGGTTTATGGCTACACCTTC
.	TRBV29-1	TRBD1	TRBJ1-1	CSVVDRVAFF	TGCAGCGTGGTCGACAGGGTTGCTTTCTTT
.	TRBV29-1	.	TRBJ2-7	CSVGGPTDEQYF	TGCAGCGTTGGGGGTCCCACGGACGAGCAGTACTTC
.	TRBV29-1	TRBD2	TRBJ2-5	CSVEGSGEETQYF	TGCAGCGTTGAGGGTAGCGGGGAGGAGACCCAGTACTTC
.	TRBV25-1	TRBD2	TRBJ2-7	CASKNPGASGEQYF	TGTGCCAGTAAAAACCCCGGGGCTAGCGGCGAGCAGTACTTC
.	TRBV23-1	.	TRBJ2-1	CASSQSPMTYNEQFF	TGCGCCAGCAGTCAATCGCCGATGACCTACAATGAGCAGTTCTTC
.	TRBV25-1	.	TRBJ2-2	CASSIQVPQTGELFF	TGTGCCAGCAGTATACAGGTCCCTCAGACCGGGGAGCTGTTTTTT
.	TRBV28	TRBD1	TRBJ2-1	CASSLISGTGGSSYNEQFF	TGTGCCAGCAGTTTAATTAGTGGGACAGGGGGGAGCTCCTACAATGAGCAGTTCTTC
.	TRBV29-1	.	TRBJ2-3	CSVREDTQYF	TGCAGCGTTCGGGAAGATACGCAGTATTTT